These T cell receptor beta chains were read from a single sample in a study of patients and donors after allogeneic stem cell transplantation. TCRdb reanalysed the RT-PCR reads using MiXCR and keeps one entry per CDR3 protein. The data show about 72,000 distinct CDR3 sequences, more than 25% seen once. Sequenced input: blood, either unsorted or a sorted T cell fraction (not recorded which). These receptors were taken from a human donor who was either an allogeneic HSCT recipient or a stem cell or donor lymphocyte infusion donor (not recorded which). It is not recorded whose cells these are; they may come from a transplant donor. Each CDR3 is given without its conserved first and last residue. The order of the fields is V gene, clone size, CDR3 protein. Expanded clones get a size class; other rows say once, few or many, or leave the size out.

v_call: TRBV21-1; clone_size: NA; cdr3_aa: ASSNQEGETQY
v_call: TRBV12-5; clone_size: NA; cdr3_aa: ASETGVGTDTQY
v_call: TRBV12-3/TRBV12-4; clone_size: NA; cdr3_aa: ASSLQYYEQY
v_call: TRBV4-1; clone_size: NA; cdr3_aa: ASSQDPTGNTEAF
v_call: TRBV6-6; clone_size: NA; cdr3_aa: ASSSPGQDTDTQY
v_call: TRBV20-1; clone_size: NA; cdr3_aa: SARGNSYEQY
v_call: TRBV20-1; clone_size: few; cdr3_aa: SVPIAGFTQY
v_call: TRBV5-1; clone_size: NA; cdr3_aa: ASTRTGLNEQF
v_call: TRBV6-6; clone_size: few; cdr3_aa: ASSYGGAYGYT
v_call: TRBV7-2; clone_size: NA; cdr3_aa: ASSLSRFSGNTIY
v_call: TRBV7-9; clone_size: few; cdr3_aa: ASSPTQGWAF
v_call: TRBV19; clone_size: NA; cdr3_aa: ASSIKRFGEYNEQF
v_call: TRBV5-6; clone_size: few; cdr3_aa: ASSSFGPNTGELF
v_call: TRBV21-1; clone_size: many; cdr3_aa: ASSKALWGRYRQPQH
v_call: TRBV6-1; clone_size: NA; cdr3_aa: ASSADRAWEKLF
v_call: TRBV10-3; clone_size: NA; cdr3_aa: AIRPARNQPQH
v_call: TRBV7-9; clone_size: many; cdr3_aa: ASRLEFTEAF
v_call: TRBV12-3/TRBV12-4; clone_size: NA; cdr3_aa: ASSERLHIMGEQF
v_call: TRBV6-2/TRBV6-3; clone_size: NA; cdr3_aa: ASSYRPTYEQY
v_call: TRBV5-1; clone_size: few; cdr3_aa: ASSLGRDYTEAF
v_call: TRBV4-3; clone_size: NA; cdr3_aa: ASSQGSISGPYNEQF
v_call: TRBV4-3; clone_size: few; cdr3_aa: ASSQHKNTEAF
v_call: TRBV5-1; clone_size: NA; cdr3_aa: ASRTPGQGKDGYT
v_call: TRBV7-7; clone_size: few; cdr3_aa: ASTVAPSGLAGTLPTDTQY
v_call: TRBV7-9; clone_size: NA; cdr3_aa: ASSLGLLINEQF
v_call: TRBV5-5; clone_size: NA; cdr3_aa: ASSLRTMAGELF
v_call: TRBV6-6; clone_size: NA; cdr3_aa: ASSLSVSRLYGYT
v_call: TRBV6-6; clone_size: NA; cdr3_aa: ASSYDYEQY
v_call: TRBV12-3/TRBV12-4; clone_size: many; cdr3_aa: ASSLNIGWGYT
v_call: TRBV9; clone_size: large; cdr3_aa: ASSVRDSSYNEQF
v_call: TRBV10-3; clone_size: few; cdr3_aa: AISERANYGYT
v_call: TRBV29-1; clone_size: NA; cdr3_aa: SVDSRDRVDTQY
v_call: TRBV6-6; clone_size: NA; cdr3_aa: ASRSGTGYEQY
v_call: TRBV12-3/TRBV12-4; clone_size: few; cdr3_aa: ASSDRVITEAF
v_call: TRBV9; clone_size: few; cdr3_aa: ASSVGLGYEQY
v_call: TRBV18; clone_size: NA; cdr3_aa: ASSPISDGLNTEAF
v_call: TRBV14; clone_size: NA; cdr3_aa: ASSQTGLRNYGCT
v_call: TRBV2; clone_size: NA; cdr3_aa: ASGPQESGRDIQY
v_call: TRBV21-1; clone_size: few; cdr3_aa: ASSTLRPASGANVLT
v_call: TRBV6-5; clone_size: NA; cdr3_aa: ASAATGTEAF
v_call: TRBV12-3/TRBV12-4; clone_size: few; cdr3_aa: ATLRANTIY